The next 17 T cell receptor beta chains were all read from a single sample in a study of T-cell memory formation after mild COVID-19. TCRdb reprocessed the 5' RACE reads with MiXCR, giving one entry per CDR3 protein. The table shows fewer than 700,000 distinct CDR3 sequences, with less than 25% occurring only once. Sequencing was performed on PBMCs or a T cell subset sorted from them (not recorded which). The receptor set was obtained from an adult woman who had mild COVID-19 (a few samples of this study predate the infection). Cell type and time point are not known.

The sample holds a few counts of this clonotype. The chain has TRBV14 and TRBJ2-3, with TRBD2 matching over 7 bases. Germline V gene data show CDR1 as SGHDN and CDR2 as FVKESK. After removal of 2 bases from V and 2 bases from J, the junction contained 7 bases not matched to a gene. The CDR3 is 16 amino acids. CDR3 loop: CASSQRLAVITDTQYF. The CDR3 nucleotides read TGTGCCAGCAGCCAAAGGCTAGCGGTCATCACAGATACGCAGTATTTT.

The CDR3 DNA follows: TGCGCCAGCAGCCAACAAGGACTAGCCCCAGAGACCCAGTACTTC. It translates to CASSQQGLAPETQYF. V usage is TRBV4-1 and J usage is TRBJ2-5; 8 nucleotides agree with TRBD2. Germline V CDR1 and CDR2: MGHRA, YSYEKL. CDR3 length: 15 residues. With 2 bases clipped from V and 4 bases from J, the junction kept 6 bases outside the gene matches.

The genes are TRBV24-1 and TRBJ2-2; 10 bases align to TRBD1. The ends lost 2 bases at V and 6 bases at J; junction bases unmatched: 5. Germline CDR1 KGHDR, CDR2 SFDVKD. The CDR3 has 16 residues. Written as DNA, the CDR3 is TGTGCCACCAGTGATTGGCGGACAGGGGGTCCCGGGGAGCTGTTTTTT. Translating it yields CATSDWRTGGPGELFF.

This clonotype occurred a few times. Germline and junction disagree at one end, which may indicate a read error. V and J are TRBV11-2 and TRBJ1-1; D call uncertain. The germline gives CDR1 SGHAT, CDR2 FQNNGV. The CDR3 is 14 amino acids. CDR3 coding DNA: TGTGCCAGCAGCTTAGCGGGGAGGAACCCTGAAGCTTTCTTT. Translation gives CASSLAGRNPEAFF. Complete variable domain (other parts from reference TRBV11-2 and TRBJ1-1): EAGVAQSPRYKIIEKRQSVAFWCNPISGHATLYWYQQILGQGPKLLIQFQNNGVVDDSQLPKDRFSAERLKGVDSTLKIQPAKLEDSAVYLCASSLAGRNPEAFFGQGTRLTVV.

The genes are TRBV12-3 or TRBV12-4 and TRBJ2-3; D not resolved. Between the trimmed V and J ends, which lost 3 bases and 4 bases, there was a span of 8 bases. The CDR3 has 13 residues. The DNA of the CDR3 is TGTGCCAGCAGTTTGTCTGAGGCAGATACGCAGTATTTT. It specifies CASSLSEADTQYF.

The V call is TRBV5-1, the J call TRBJ1-2, with 8 bases aligning to TRBD1. With V trimmed by 1 base and J by 2 bases, 13 bases remained unmatched. The CDR3 is 18 residues long. Per germline, CDR1 SGHRS and CDR2 YFSETQ. CDR3 coding DNA: TGCGCCAGCAGCTTGCAGGGGGCAGATAGGGATATCAACTATGGCTACACCTTC. Protein product: CASSLQGADRDINYGYTF.

The genes are TRBV29-1 and TRBJ2-5, with TRBD2 matching over 9 bases. V dropped 1 base and J dropped 3; count of bases not matched to a gene: 0. The germline V gene has CDR1 SQVTM and CDR2 ANQGSEA. The CDR3 sequence is 13 residues long. This CDR3 reads CSVEGTSEETQYF. The CDR3 region has the DNA TGCAGCGTTGAAGGGACTAGCGAAGAGACCCAGTACTTC.

The rearrangement uses TRBV7-6 and TRBJ2-3; D may match TRBD1 or TRBD2 (5 bases each). The V and J ends lost 3 bases and 1 base respectively, with 11 bases between them. This CDR3 has 15 amino acids. Germline values: CDR1 SGHVS, CDR2 FNYEAQ. CDR3 loop: CASSFGTVGTDTQYF. The CDR3 DNA follows: TGTGCCAGCAGCTTCGGGACGGTGGGCACAGATACGCAGTATTTT.

This clonotype was recorded a few times. V gene TRBV4-3 combines with J gene TRBJ2-7; TRBD1 aligns across 9 bases. Germline CDR1 and CDR2: LGHNA and YSLEER. This CDR3 has 17 residues. Trimming at V came to 0 bases and at J to 4 bases, leaving 10 bases not matched to a gene. The CDR3 DNA follows: TGCGCCAGCAGCCAAGAGGCCCCACGGACAGGGGCATACGAGCAGTACTTC. It yields the protein CASSQEAPRTGAYEQYF.

In its sample, this clonotype was seen a few times. The genes are TRBV7-6 and TRBJ1-5, with TRBD1 matching over 7 bases. Trimming cost V 5 bases and J 6 bases; bases outside gene matches: 22. This CDR3 spans 19 amino acids. Germline CDR1 SGHVS, CDR2 FNYEAQ. CDR3 coding DNA: TGTGCCAGCAGCCACCCGGAAGTTTGGACGACAGGGAAGGGTCAGCCCCAGCATTTT. Translation: CASSHPEVWTTGKGQPQHF.

There are many counts of this clonotype. The chain combines TRBV5-6 with TRBJ2-3, with D perhaps assigned TRBD1 or TRBD2 (5 bases each). The CDR3 has 13 amino acids. The V gene lost 4 bases and the J gene lost 2 bases, with 8 bases spanning the gap. Germline CDR1 and CDR2: SGHDT and YYEEEE. This chain's CDR3 is CASSVGTTDTQYF. Here the CDR3 DNA reads TGTGCCAGCAGCGTCGGGACCACAGATACGCAGTATTTT.

This clonotype was seen only a few times. For the CDR3, the DNA is TGTGCCAGCAGTCTGACAGGGGGCAGGGCCGGGGAGCTGTTTTTT. Translated, it gives CASSLTGGRAGELFF. V usage is TRBV11-3 and J usage is TRBJ2-2; 10 bases align to TRBD1. This CDR3 spans 15 amino acids. Germline-derived CDR1 and CDR2 are SGHNT and YENEEA. Unmatched junction bases numbered 7, after V lost 6 bases and J lost 6 bases.

This clonotype has only a few counts. The chain carries TRBV5-6 and TRBJ1-1; D is perhaps TRBD1 (6 bases). Between the trimmed V and J ends, which lost 2 bases and 5 bases, there was a span of 16 bases. The CDR3 consists of 15 residues. The germline CDR1 and CDR2 sequences are SGHDT and YYEEEE. The CDR3, as DNA: TGTGCCAGCAGCTTCCTCTCTGGGGGCAAGACTGAAGCTTTCTTT. Encoded protein: CASSFLSGGKTEAFF.

There are a few counts of this clonotype. The V gene is TRBV12-3 or TRBV12-4, the J gene TRBJ1-2; D is uncertain. Between the trimmed V and J ends, which lost 7 bases and 4 bases, there was a span of 13 bases. The CDR3 spans 13 residues. CDR3 protein: CASTPIRSYGYTF. The DNA of the CDR3 is TGTGCCAGCACCCCGATCAGGAGCTATGGCTACACCTTC.

The rearrangement links TRBV7-6 to TRBJ2-2; D may be TRBD2 (5 bases). This CDR3 has 15 amino acids. Trimming left V 1 base short and J 6 bases short, with 12 bases between. Germline CDR1 and CDR2: SGHVS and FNYEAQ. The CDR3 bases are TGTGCCAGCAGCTTAGACACCATGAGGGCCGGGGAGCTGTTTTTT. As protein: CASSLDTMRAGELFF.

The V call is TRBV29-1, the J call TRBJ2-1; 12 bases align to TRBD2. Germline assignment: CDR1 SQVTM and CDR2 ANQGSEA. The CDR3 runs to 16 residues. V lost 2 bases and J lost 4; bases outside the gene matches: 6. The CDR3 nucleotides read TGCAGCGTTGAACTGACTAGCGGGAGTTTATACAATGAGCAGTTCTTC. Translating it yields CSVELTSGSLYNEQFF.

For the CDR3, the DNA is TGCAGCGTTGAAGATGAGGGATTCACAGATACGCAGTATTTT. Its protein product is CSVEDEGFTDTQYF. The chain joins TRBV29-1 to TRBJ2-3, with a possible D match to TRBD2 (5 bases). Looked up from germline, CDR1 is SQVTM and CDR2 is ANQGSEA. V gave up 0 bases and J gave up 2 bases, with 9 bases separating them. The CDR3 consists of 14 residues.